This entry lists 16 T cell receptor beta chains sequenced from one sample in a study of T cells in Graves' hyperthyroidism and ophthalmopathy. Researchers amplified the TCR beta CDR3 regions from RNA transcripts. A set of HTBI primers served as the primers for a first-round RT-PCR of the TCR CDR3. TCRdb re-derived calls from the multiplex PCR reads in MiXCR, one entry per CDR3 protein. The table has 550,000 to 800,000 distinct CDR3 sequences, around a sixth seen once. Material: blood. The receptor set was obtained from a man aged 50 to 60 with Graves' hyperthyroidism.

This clonotype has a handful of counts. V gene TRBV7-9 combines with J gene TRBJ2-1; the match to TRBD2 covers 11 bases. CDR1 is SEHNR, CDR2 FQNEAQ, per germline (reference sequence). This CDR3 has 15 amino acids. V was clipped by 5 bases and J by 5 bases; unmatched bases: 5. In nucleotides, the CDR3 is TGTGCCAGCAGCCCAGCGACTAGCGGGAACAATGAGCAGTTCTTC. Translating gives CASSPATSGNNEQFF.

This chain uses TRBV19 with TRBJ2-5, with 7 bases identical to TRBD2. J gave up 4 bases and V 2 bases, and 1 base lay outside the gene matches. Per the germline V gene, CDR1 is LNHDA and CDR2 is SQIVND (reference sequence). This CDR3 spans 13 amino acids. The chain's CDR3 is CASSIPGGETQYF. The CDR3 nucleotides are TGTGCCAGTAGTATACCGGGGGGAGAGACCCAGTACTTC. The complete variable domain, with remaining parts taken from reference TRBV19 and TRBJ2-5, reads DGGITQSPKYLFRKEGQNVTLSCEQNLNHDAMYWYRQDPGQGLRLIYYSQIVNDFQKGDIAEGYSVSREKKESFPLTVTSAQKNPTAFYLCASSIPGGETQYFGPGTRLLVL.

The chain couples TRBV28 to TRBJ2-7; the match to TRBD2 covers 9 bases. This CDR3 region has 15 residues. CDR1 and CDR2 from the germline V gene are MDHEN and SYDVKM. Trimming at V came to 4 bases and at J to 7 bases, leaving 11 bases not matched to a gene. CDR3 loop: CASSSTGTSLFEQYF. Written as DNA, the CDR3 is TGTGCCAGCAGTTCCACCGGGACTAGCCTATTTGAGCAGTACTTC.

Comment on this clonotype: A read error may explain this, as a much larger clone is one base away. This chain joins TRBV28 and TRBJ1-2; D is uncertain. V lost 10 bases to trimming and J lost 3 bases, with 15 bases between them. The CDR3 has 13 amino acids. Germline CDR1 reads MDHEN; CDR2 reads SYDVKM. CDR3 sequence reads: CATSLRPDYGYTF. The CDR3 DNA sequence: TGTGCCACCTCTCTAAGGCCTGACTATGGCTACACCTTC.

This clonotype was detected ten times or more. The chain combines TRBV19 with TRBJ2-2, with 9 bases identical to TRBD1. The CDR3 length is 16 residues. Losses at the gene ends were 6 bases for V and 5 bases for J; bases not matched to a gene: 10. Germline CDR1 reads LNHDA; CDR2 reads SQIVND (reference sequence). The CDR3, as DNA: TGTGCCAGTAGACCTCTCACGGGACAGGGTACCGGGGAGCTGTTTTTT. Translation: CASRPLTGQGTGELFF.

This clonotype was observed at least ten times. The chain is built from TRBV28 and TRBJ1-1; a weak D match, TRBD1 (5 bases). V lost 6 bases to trimming and J lost 5 bases, with 19 bases between them. The length of the CDR3 is 15 residues. CDR1 and CDR2 (germline): MDHEN, SYDVKM. CDR3 region: CASRHRQTLNTEAFF. DNA of the CDR3: TGTGCCAGCAGACACAGACAGACCCTAAATACTGAAGCTTTCTTT.

This clonotype appeared a few times. This chain uses TRBV20-1 with TRBJ2-3, with D tentatively TRBD1 or TRBD2 (6 bases each). The CDR3 has 15 residues. CDR1 DFQATT and CDR2 SNEGSKA come from the germline V gene (reference sequence). Trimming removed 6 bases at V and 2 bases at J, with 18 bases between. The CDR3 DNA follows: TGCAGTGCCCTCCCACGGGGGCGCGACACAGATACGCAGTATTTT. It specifies CSALPRGRDTDTQYF.

V and J are TRBV20-1 and TRBJ2-7, with 11 bases identical to TRBD2. Germline V lookup: CDR1 DFQATT, CDR2 SNEGSKA (reference sequence). This CDR3 has 15 amino acids. Trimming at V came to 4 bases and at J to 0 bases, leaving 5 bases not matched to a gene. CDR3 sequence (DNA): TGCAGTGCTAATAAGGGGACTAGCGGCTCCTACGAGCAGTACTTC. Translation: CSANKGTSGSYEQYF.

The rearrangement joins TRBV3-1 to TRBJ2-1; tentative D call: TRBD2 (6 bases). V lost 6 bases, J lost 6 bases, and 15 bases lay in between. Germline values: CDR1 LGHDT, CDR2 YNNKEL (reference sequence). The CDR3 has 14 residues. In DNA form, the CDR3 reads TGTGCCAGCAGTGGGGAACTAGCAGTCAATGAGCAGTTCTTC. This gives the protein CASSGELAVNEQFF.

This clonotype occurred once. The CDR3 region is CASSLAGTPSTEAFF. CDR3 DNA: TGTGCCAGCAGCTTAGCTGGGACCCCGAGCACTGAAGCTTTCTTT. The rearrangement links TRBV7-2 to TRBJ1-1; maybe TRBD1 (5 bases). Germline CDR1 is SGHTA and CDR2 is FQGNSA. The CDR3 is made up of 15 amino acids. V lost 0 bases, J lost 4 bases, and 12 bases lay in between.

The CDR3 DNA reads as TGCAGTGACCTAGGGAGGGATTTGGAGACCCAGTACTTC. Residues: CSDLGRDLETQYF. The J gene is TRBJ2-5, the V gene TRBV20-1; TRBD2 matches 7 bases. The CDR3 loop spans 13 amino acids. From germline, CDR1 is DFQATT and CDR2 SNEGSKA (reference sequence). Germline trimming cut 7 bases from V and 5 bases from J; bases unmatched to any gene: 10.

This clonotype has at least ten counts. The germline gene is not matched at one end of the junction; a read error may be the cause. V and J are TRBV12-3 or TRBV12-4 and TRBJ1-1; D ambiguous. CDR3 length equals 11 residues. The CDR3 here is CASSLGSEAFF. The DNA for the CDR3 is TGTGCCAGCAGCTTAGGGTCTGAAGCTTTCTTT.

For this clonotype: This may be a read error, as it is one base from a much larger clone. The CDR3 does not end in the conserved phenylalanine or tryptophan, so this is likely a read error. V is TRBV27 and J is TRBJ2-5; perhaps TRBD1 as D (5 bases). The CDR3 has 16 residues. The germline gives CDR1 MNHEY, CDR2 SMNVEV (reference sequence). Trimming pared 1 base from V and 5 bases from J, leaving 17 bases between. CDR3 in DNA: TGTGCCAGCAGTTTATTGGCCGGCCGTCCAGGGGAGACCCAGTACATC. Residues: CASSLLAGRPGETQYI.

The chain uses TRBV7-9 and TRBJ1-3, with TRBD1 matching over 7 bases. Trimming removed 4 bases from V and 0 bases from J; junction bases left unmatched: 6. Per the germline V gene, CDR1 is SEHNR and CDR2 is FQNEAQ (reference sequence). CDR3 size: 16 residues. The CDR3 DNA is TGTGCCAGCAGCTCCGGGACAGCCTACTCTGGAAACACCATATATTTT. It encodes CASSSGTAYSGNTIYF.

This clonotype was recorded a few times. The chain carries TRBV9 and TRBJ2-1, with unresolved D. Germline V CDR1 and CDR2: SGDLS, YYNGEE. The CDR3 totals 13 residues. Trimming took 4 bases from V and 8 from J, leaving 13 bases between them. CDR3 bases: TGTGCCAGCAGCTCCAGCACCTTGGATGAGCAGTTCTTC. It yields the protein CASSSSTLDEQFF.

This clonotype was detected ten times or more. The V and J genes are TRBV6-1 and TRBJ1-1; TRBD1 matches 7 bases. Germline V gene lookup returns CDR1 MNHNS and CDR2 SASEGT. V lost 9 bases and J lost 2; bases outside the gene matches: 12. The CDR3 runs 15 residues. The CDR3 sequence is CARLRDRTINTEAFF. DNA of the CDR3: TGTGCCAGGCTGCGGGACAGAACTATTAACACTGAAGCTTTCTTT.